The 18 T cell receptor beta chains listed next were all sequenced from one sample in a study of tumor-infiltrating lymphocytes in primary liver carcinoma. TCR beta cDNA came from 400 to 500 ng total RNA, primed with a constant-region primer. Employing slightly modified ARM-PCR, three nested multiplex PCR rounds were run, and these gave rise to the TCR beta libraries. The first two PCR rounds used TRBV1-TRBV30 forward primers with a C-beta reverse primer, about 10 cycles each. TCRdb re-analysed the multiplex PCR reads in MiXCR, keeping a single row per CDR3 protein. The sample records more than 95,000 distinct CDR3 sequences, 60% to 80% being singletons. For each extraction, RNA and DNA were obtained together from approximately 20-30 mg of unsorted bulk tissue. The sample taken for sequencing was liver tumor tissue from sampling region 3. Noted subset: tumor region T3, left-lateral pole. These receptors were taken from a woman aged 55-69 years with primary liver carcinoma and hepatitis B virus infection.

This clonotype occurred many times. The chain has TRBV29-1 and TRBJ1-2, with D perhaps matching TRBD1 (6 bases). Trimming removed 4 bases at V and 4 bases at J, with 13 bases between. This CDR3 is 13 amino acids long. Germline lookup yields CDR1 SQVTM and CDR2 ANQGSEA. The CDR3 protein is CSVATGALYGYTF. DNA of the CDR3: TGCAGCGTTGCAACGGGGGCCCTCTATGGCTACACCTTC.

Concerning this clonotype: This may arise from a read error, as a much more abundant clone is one base away. The chain combines TRBV7-9 with TRBJ2-6; D ambiguous. Germline CDR1 reads SEHNR; CDR2 reads FQNEAQ (reference sequence). The CDR3 is 14 residues long. V dropped 0 bases and J dropped 8 bases, with 8 bases sitting between them. The CDR3 DNA follows: TGTGCCAGCAGCTTAGCTGGCGAGACCAACGTCCTGACTTTC. Its protein is CASSLAGETNVLTF.

The V and J genes are TRBV28 and TRBJ2-1; 8 nucleotides line up with TRBD2. This CDR3 spans 17 amino acids. Per the germline V gene, CDR1 is MDHEN and CDR2 is SYDVKM. The trim removed 6 bases at V and 6 bases at J, leaving 16 bases unmatched. This CDR3 is CASSSPGAGGGRNEQFF. The DNA of the CDR3 is TGTGCCAGCAGCTCCCCTGGGGCCGGCGGGGGGCGCAATGAGCAGTTCTTC.

In its sample, this clonotype was seen once. The chain has TRBV29-1 and TRBJ2-4; D may correspond to TRBD1 or TRBD2 (5 bases each). Germline CDR1 is SQVTM and CDR2 is ANQGSEA. V shed 2 bases and J shed 1 base, with 15 bases lying between them. The CDR3 is 16 amino acids. DNA of the CDR3: TGCAGCGTTGAATCACGGGGCATTAGGGCCAAAAACATTCAGTACTTC. It specifies CSVESRGIRAKNIQYF.

With regard to this clonotype: Relative to the germline gene, one junction end is altered; a read error may explain this. The chain joins TRBV6-2 or TRBV6-3 to TRBJ2-2, with D hard to call. This CDR3 has 14 amino acids. Germline V gene sequence: CDR1 MNHEY, CDR2 SVGEGT. As DNA, the CDR3 is TGTGCCGGTGGCAGTGTACTGAACACCTGGGAGCTGTTTTTT. Translating gives CAGGSVLNTWELFF.

Ten or more counts support this clonotype. The chain uses TRBV5-1 and TRBJ2-7; 7 nucleotides match TRBD2. The trim removed 6 bases at V and 4 bases at J, leaving 10 bases unmatched. CDR1 is SGHRS and CDR2 is YFSETQ in the germline V gene. The CDR3 is 14 residues long. The CDR3, as DNA: TGCGCCAGCACCCCCGGGGCTAGCGGATACGAGCAGTACTTC. Amino acid sequence: CASTPGASGYEQYF.

About this clonotype: The junction and the germline gene differ at one end; a read error may be behind it. The chain carries TRBV4-2 and TRBJ1-2; a possible D gene is TRBD1 (5 bases). CDR3 length: 15 residues. Germline V gives CDR1 LGHNA, CDR2 YNFKEQ. CDR3 nucleotides: TGTGCCAGCAGCCAAGATAGAGGGGCTTCTTATGGCTTCACCTTC. Translated, it gives CASSQDRGASYGFTF.

Remarks on this clonotype: The CDR3 does not close with the conserved phenylalanine or tryptophan, likely indicating a read error. No DNA is shown, since the ends of the CDR3 on it are uncertain; the CDR3 is the one TCRdb lists. The chain employs TRBV29-1 and TRBJ1-2; the table calls TRBD1, which could not be checked here. Germline CDR1 is SQVTM and CDR2 is ANQGSEA. Including both end residues, the CDR3 is 13 amino acids long. The CDR3: CSVEAGGERGYAI.

To note about this clonotype: The conserved phenylalanine or tryptophan is not found at the CDR3 terminus, so this likely reflects a read error. J is TRBJ1-1 and V is TRBV29-1; D unresolved. Trimming removed 6 bases from V and 11 bases from J, with 16 bases in between. The CDR3 totals 11 residues. The germline V gene encodes CDR1 SQVTM and CDR2 ANQGSEA. CDR3 sequence reads: CSVTTDAIAFV. The CDR3 region has the DNA TGCAGCGTAACCACCGATGCTATCGCTTTCGTT.

With respect to this clonotype: A read error may explain this, as a much larger clone is one base away. This rearrangement joins TRBV6-5 to TRBJ2-6; no reliable D call. The V gene's germline CDR1 is MNHEY and CDR2 SVGAGI. The CDR3 extends over 15 amino acids. The DNA for the CDR3 is TGTGCCAGCAGTTCCCCACGCTCTGGGACCAACGTCCTGACTTTC. Its protein is CASSSPRSGTNVLTF.

With respect to this clonotype: This likely comes from a read error, as the CDR3 has no conserved phenylalanine or tryptophan at its end. The limits of the CDR3 on the DNA are not certain, so only TCRdb's listed CDR3 is given. The chain uses TRBV11-3 and TRBJ2-1. The germline V gene has CDR1 SGHNT and CDR2 YENEEA. The CDR3 is made up of 14 amino acids, end residues included. CDR3: CASSLYNQGVEQFS.

A note on this clonotype: An end of the junction does not agree with germline; a read error may underlie this. The chain uses TRBV12-3 or TRBV12-4 and TRBJ2-1; 15 bases are a match to TRBD2. The CDR3 runs 18 residues. CDR3 residues: CAGSLGTSGRPSYHEQFF. The DNA for the CDR3 is TGTGCCGGCAGTTTAGGGACTAGCGGGAGGCCGTCCTACCATGAGCAGTTCTTC.

This clonotype was detected ten times or more. The chain carries TRBV10-2 and TRBJ1-5, with a weak D call TRBD1 (5 bases). The CDR3 loop spans 14 amino acids. V was cut by 9 bases and J by 4 bases, with 16 bases left in between. Germline V gene sequence: CDR1 WSHSY, CDR2 SAAADI. CDR3 residues: CASGLAGGNQPQHF. CDR3 DNA: TGCGCCAGTGGGCTGGCGGGGGGAAATCAGCCCCAGCATTTT.

Of note for this clonotype: A junction end diverges from the germline sequence, so it may reflect a read error. The chain recombines TRBV4-1 with TRBJ2-5, with 7 nucleotides matching TRBD2. Germline V gene lookup returns CDR1 MGHRA and CDR2 YSYEKL. There are 14 residues in the CDR3. CDR3 coding DNA: TGCGTCAGCAGCAAGCGCGCCCGGGAGGAGACCCGGTACTTC. Its translation is CVSSKRAREETRYF.

In this sample, this clonotype turned up a few times. This may stem from a read error, because a much larger clone lies one nucleotide away. This CDR3 is missing its conserved last phenylalanine or tryptophan, likely due to a read error. The chain is built from TRBV29-1 and TRBJ2-3; 8 nucleotides agree with TRBD2. The CDR3 has 13 amino acids. V shed 4 bases, J shed 6 bases, and the junction held 6 bases outside the gene matches. CDR1 SQVTM and CDR2 ANQGSEA come from the germline V gene. The DNA for the CDR3 is TGCAGCGTTGCCGGGACTAGGAGGGATACGCAGTATTAT. This encodes CSVAGTRRDTQYY.

This clonotype was detected ten times or more. The genes are TRBV4-1 and TRBJ2-1; 12 nucleotides align to TRBD2. The CDR3 consists of 16 residues. Germline V lookup: CDR1 MGHRA, CDR2 YSYEKL. After removal of 0 bases from V and 10 bases from J, the junction contained 7 bases not matched to a gene. DNA of the CDR3: TGCGCCAGCAGCCAAGATGTTGGACTAGCGGGGCGGGAGCAGTTCTTC. Its protein product is CASSQDVGLAGREQFF.

This chain connects TRBV28 to TRBJ2-2; a weak D match, TRBD2 (5 bases). The CDR3 spans 16 residues. Looked up from germline, CDR1 is MDHEN and CDR2 is SYDVKM. The V end was cut by 11 bases, the J end by 5 bases, with 24 bases between. CDR3 region: CAGLGGSVRATGELFF. As DNA, the CDR3 is TGTGCCGGCTTAGGAGGTAGCGTGAGGGCAACCGGGGAGCTGTTTTTT.

This sequence joins TRBV4-1 and TRBJ2-1; TRBD1 matches at 9 bases. The junction had 7 bases not matched to a gene; V was cut back by 9 bases and J by 7 bases. The CDR3 contains 13 residues. Germline V CDR1 and CDR2: MGHRA, YSYEKL. The CDR3 DNA reads TGCGCCAGTAGACAACAGGGGGCTAATGAGCAGTTCTTC. Translation gives CASRQQGANEQFF.